The 30 T cell receptor beta chains below all came from one sample that was sequenced in a study of blood T cell repertoires in COVID-19. Clones were read by immunoSEQ multiplex PCR, and TCRdb kept only the in-frame ones, dropping some. Of a few hundred thousand clones listed, around 90% are singletons. The sequenced sample was peripheral blood. These receptors all stem from a woman in her fifties or sixties with COVID-19, enrolled during active disease.

The genes are TRBV30 and TRBJ2-7; 8 nucleotides agree with TRBD1. The J segment lost 2 bases and the V segment lost 1 base, leaving 10 bases of the junction unmatched. Germline lookup yields CDR1 GTSNPN and CDR2 SVGIG (reference sequence). This CDR3 spans 16 amino acids. The CDR3 protein is CAWSATRDRHAYEQYF. The CDR3 DNA reads as TGTGCCTGGAGTGCAACCCGGGACAGGCATGCCTACGAGCAGTACTTC.

This clone has a single count. This rearrangement joins TRBV6-5 to TRBJ2-5; possible D gene TRBD2, 5 bases. The V gene's germline CDR1 is MNHEY and CDR2 SVGAGI. V shed 2 bases and J shed 1 base, with 14 bases lying between them. The CDR3 runs 16 residues. The DNA of the CDR3 is TGTGCCAGCAGTTACAGTCTAGGGAGTTTCCAAGAGACCCAGTACTTC. Protein: CASSYSLGSFQETQYF.

The V gene is TRBV12-2, the J gene TRBJ2-4; the D call in the table, TRBD1, was not verified against the DNA. TRBV12-2 is a documented pseudogene. This CDR3 contains 17 residues. CDR3 sequence reads: CASRSLGVRIAKNIQYF. The DNA for the CDR3 is TGTGCAAGTCGCTCCTTGGGCGTCAGAATAGCCAAAAACATTCAGTACTTC.

This rearrangement joins TRBV5-1 to TRBJ2-7; D is undetermined. V was clipped by 0 bases and J by 3 bases, with 19 bases between them. The CDR3 is 17 amino acids. The germline gives CDR1 SGHRS, CDR2 YFSETQ. CDR3 region: CASSLGVSSSPVYEQYF. The CDR3 region has the DNA TGCGCCAGCAGCTTGGGGGTGAGTAGCTCCCCGGTCTACGAGCAGTACTTC.

The rearrangement links TRBV11-1 to TRBJ2-7; 8 bases line up with TRBD1. CDR3 length: 15 residues. From germline, CDR1 is SGHAT and CDR2 FQDESV (reference sequence). V was clipped by 3 bases and J by 6 bases; unmatched bases: 10. The CDR3 is CASSFRGQGPFEQYF. The CDR3 nucleotides are TGTGCCAGCAGCTTTCGAGGACAGGGACCTTTCGAGCAGTACTTC.

This clone is a singleton in its sample. The chain employs TRBV5-1 and TRBJ2-1; TRBD2 matches at 10 bases. The CDR3 sequence is 15 residues long. Germline lookup yields CDR1 SGHRS and CDR2 YFSETQ. V was clipped by 5 bases and J by 3 bases; unmatched bases: 5. The CDR3 DNA reads as TGCGCCAGCAGGACAGCGGGAGGGTTCTACAATGAGCAGTTCTTC. Its translation: CASRTAGGFYNEQFF.

CDR3: CASSKTGTGAYEQYF. The CDR3 DNA is TGTGCCAGCAGTAAAACCGGGACAGGAGCCTACGAGCAGTACTTC. The gene calls are TRBV6-5 and TRBJ2-7, with 8 bases aligning to TRBD1. CDR1 is MNHEY, CDR2 SVGAGI, per germline. Unmatched junction bases numbered 8, after V lost 5 bases and J lost 2 bases. This CDR3 is 15 amino acids long.

The V call is TRBV21-1, the J call TRBJ2-2; TRBD2 is the table's D call, not checked against the DNA. TRBV21-1 is assigned pseudogene status. The CDR3 covers 16 residues. The DNA for the CDR3 is TGTGCCAGCAGCAAAACTAGCAGACCTGACACCGGGGAGCTGTTTTTT. As protein: CASSKTSRPDTGELFF.

The CDR3 DNA sequence: TGTGCCAGCAGCTTAGCGTCCCGGACTCCCGGGGAGCTGTTTTTT. As protein: CASSLASRTPGELFF. This chain joins TRBV7-6 and TRBJ2-2, with D possibly matching TRBD2 (5 bases). Trimming shortened V by 0 bases and J by 6 bases, and 11 bases separated the two germline ends. There are 15 residues in the CDR3. The germline gives CDR1 SGHVS, CDR2 FNYEAQ.

The chain carries TRBV2 and TRBJ1-5; D is unclear. CDR1 SNHLY and CDR2 FYNNEI come from the germline V gene. This CDR3 comprises 15 residues. Trimming shortened V by 7 bases and J by 0 bases, and 13 bases separated the two germline ends. The DNA for the CDR3 is TGTGCCAGCACTGTCAGCGGAGATAGCAATCAGCCCCAGCATTTT. Amino acids: CASTVSGDSNQPQHF.

The chain employs TRBV5-5 and TRBJ1-5, with D unclear. V lost 1 base and J 7 bases, leaving 12 bases between the germline ends. The CDR3 is 14 residues long. Germline assignment: CDR1 SGHKS and CDR2 YYEKEE (reference sequence). The CDR3 DNA is TGTGCCAGCAGCTTGCGCCCGGGAGGACAGCCCCAGCATTTT. Protein product: CASSLRPGGQPQHF.

The V gene is TRBV9, the J gene TRBJ1-2; possible D gene TRBD1, 6 bases. V shed 0 bases and J shed 4 bases, with 7 bases lying between them. The germline V gene encodes CDR1 SGDLS and CDR2 YYNGEE. CDR3 length: 13 amino acids. The CDR3 nucleotides read TGTGCCAGCAGCGTAGAGGGGGTCTATGGCTACACCTTC. It encodes CASSVEGVYGYTF.

This clone was detected only a few times. This CDR3 reads CASSVEAAGTYEQYF. The CDR3 DNA reads TGTGCCAGCAGCGTAGAGGCAGCGGGAACTTACGAGCAGTACTTC. The chain is built from TRBV9 and TRBJ2-7; 7 bases fit TRBD2. Germline CDR1 is SGDLS and CDR2 is YYNGEE. Unmatched junction bases numbered 7, after V lost 0 bases and J lost 4 bases. The CDR3 has 15 amino acids.

This chain uses TRBV19 with TRBJ2-3; maybe TRBD2 (5 bases). The CDR3 is 14 residues long. Trimming cost V 5 bases and J 2 bases, with 11 bases left between them. Germline CDR1 reads LNHDA; CDR2 reads SQIVND (reference sequence). The CDR3 loop is CASSLMTNTDTQYF. DNA for the CDR3: TGTGCCAGTAGTCTGATGACTAACACAGATACGCAGTATTTT.

This clone was seen more than once but under ten times. V and J are TRBV5-6 and TRBJ2-1; D is unresolved. Looked up from germline, CDR1 is SGHDT and CDR2 is YYEEEE. There are 12 residues in the CDR3. V was clipped by 4 bases and J by 4 bases, with 6 bases between them. The DNA of the CDR3 is TGTGCCAGCAGCCAGAAATACAATGAGCAGTTCTTC. Residues: CASSQKYNEQFF.

The rearrangement uses TRBV4-3 and TRBJ2-3; 9 bases are a match to TRBD2. Germline values: CDR1 LGHNA, CDR2 YSLEER. V shed 0 bases, J shed 2 bases, and the junction held 3 bases outside the gene matches. The CDR3 spans 16 residues. DNA for the CDR3: TGCGCCAGCAGCCAAGACCTAGCGGGGCTCACAGATACGCAGTATTTT. Its translation is CASSQDLAGLTDTQYF.

The CDR3 loop reads CASSPPQNRGKTF. The CDR3 nucleotides are TGTGCCAGCAGCCCGCCTCAGAACAGGGGAAAGACCTTC. V and J are TRBV6-2 or TRBV6-3 and TRBJ1-2, with 7 bases lining up with TRBD1. The germline gives CDR1 MNHEY, CDR2 SVGEGT. V dropped 6 bases and J dropped 14; count of bases not matched to a gene: 15. CDR3 length: 13 amino acids.

The V and J genes are TRBV11-3 and TRBJ2-1; D remains ambiguous. Trimming took off 5 bases at V and 2 bases at J, with 7 bases between the two ends. Germline V gives CDR1 SGHNT, CDR2 YENEEA. This CDR3 contains 13 residues. The chain's CDR3 is CASSPGTYNEQFF. As DNA, the CDR3 is TGTGCCAGCAGCCCAGGAACCTACAATGAGCAGTTCTTC.

The rearrangement uses TRBV11-3 and TRBJ2-5; possible D gene TRBD2, 6 bases. This CDR3 is 15 amino acids long. CDR1 is SGHNT and CDR2 is YENEEA in the germline V gene. Trimming removed 0 bases from V and 5 bases from J, with 13 bases in between. CDR3 region: CASSLEGGFGETQYF. CDR3 sequence (DNA): TGTGCCAGCAGCTTAGAGGGGGGATTCGGGGAGACCCAGTACTTC.

This clone was detected only once. V and J are TRBV5-1 and TRBJ1-2; D uncertain. The germline CDR1 and CDR2 sequences are SGHRS and YFSETQ. This CDR3 is 11 amino acids long. V lost 6 bases and J lost 6, with 9 bases in between. The CDR3 DNA sequence: TGCGCCAGCACAGCGGGGAATGGCTACACCTTC. Translation: CASTAGNGYTF.

This rearrangement joins TRBV7-9 to TRBJ1-5; 7 bases are a match to TRBD1. CDR3 size: 14 residues. The germline CDR1 and CDR2 sequences are SEHNR and FQNEAQ (reference sequence). J gave up 3 bases and V 5 bases, and 4 bases lay outside the gene matches. CDR3 region: CASSKGALNQPQHF. The CDR3 bases are TGTGCCAGCAGCAAGGGGGCCCTCAATCAGCCCCAGCATTTT. The complete variable domain, with remaining parts taken from reference TRBV7-9 and TRBJ1-5, reads DTGVSQNPRHKITKRGQNVTFRCDPISEHNRLYWYRQTLGQGPEFLTYFQNEAQLEKSRLLSDRFSAERPKGSFSTLEIQRTEQGDSAMYLCASSKGALNQPQHFGDGTRLSIL.

CDR3 in DNA: TGTGCCAGCACCAACCGTGGGGGACAGGGTTATGGCTACACCTTC. Translated: CASTNRGGQGYGYTF. V usage is TRBV2 and J usage is TRBJ1-2, with 9 nucleotides matching TRBD1. V trimming: 7 bases; J trimming: 5 bases; junction bases outside the gene matches: 11. The CDR3 is 15 residues long. From germline, CDR1 is SNHLY and CDR2 FYNNEI.

The chain joins TRBV6-6 to TRBJ1-2; D is possibly TRBD1 (6 bases). With 3 bases removed from V and 4 bases from J, the gap between germline ends came to 12 bases. CDR3 length: 14 amino acids. Germline loops: CDR1 MNHNY, CDR2 SVGAGI (reference sequence). The CDR3 here is CASSYYREGYGYTF. CDR3 coding DNA: TGTGCCAGCAGTTATTACAGGGAAGGCTATGGCTACACCTTC.

This chain connects TRBV9 to TRBJ1-1; D may be TRBD1 (5 bases). The germline V gene encodes CDR1 SGDLS and CDR2 YYNGEE. The V and J ends lost 2 bases and 1 base respectively, with 9 bases between them. The CDR3 runs to 14 residues. Here the CDR3 reads CASSVGQENTEAFF. The CDR3 DNA is TGTGCCAGCAGCGTCGGACAAGAGAACACTGAAGCTTTCTTT.

The chain employs TRBV5-1 and TRBJ2-7, with TRBD1 as a possible D gene (5 bases). The germline gives CDR1 SGHRS, CDR2 YFSETQ. CDR3 length: 13 amino acids. V lost 5 bases to trimming and J lost 2 bases, with 11 bases between them. The CDR3 bases are TGCGCCAGCAGAAGGCTAGGGGCCTACGAGCAGTACTTC. Protein product: CASRRLGAYEQYF.

The V gene is TRBV27, the J gene TRBJ2-7; TRBD1 agrees at 9 bases. V lost 5 bases to trimming and J lost 2 bases; unmatched junction nucleotides: 10. The CDR3 loop spans 16 amino acids. CDR1 MNHEY and CDR2 SMNVEV come from the germline V gene (reference sequence). The CDR3 bases are TGTGCCAGCAGTATTAAACCGGGGACAGGGCCCTACGAGCAGTACTTC. It translates to CASSIKPGTGPYEQYF.

The V and J genes are TRBV5-1 and TRBJ2-2, with 11 bases fitting TRBD1. The CDR3 is made up of 15 amino acids. CDR1 and CDR2 from the germline V gene are SGHRS and YFSETQ. Trimming at V came to 4 bases and at J to 3 bases, leaving 2 bases not matched to a gene. The CDR3 DNA reads as TGCGCCAGCAGCCCGGGACAGGGGGACACCGGGGAGCTGTTTTTT. It encodes CASSPGQGDTGELFF.

The V and J genes are TRBV7-8 and TRBJ2-7; TRBD2 agrees at 9 bases. CDR1 is SGHVS and CDR2 is FQNEAQ in the germline V gene. V shed 3 bases, J shed 0 bases, and the junction held 9 bases outside the gene matches. This CDR3 is built from 17 residues. The CDR3: CASSFPGLAASSYEQYF. The CDR3 region has the DNA TGTGCCAGCAGCTTCCCGGGACTAGCCGCGAGCTCCTACGAGCAGTACTTC.

This clone has just one count. CDR3 region: CASTSQESSGANVLTF. The DNA of the CDR3 is TGCGCCAGCACCTCACAGGAGAGCTCTGGGGCCAACGTCCTGACTTTC. The chain links TRBV23-1 to TRBJ2-6, with D maybe TRBD1 (5 bases). TRBV23-1 qualifies as an ORF whose function is uncertain. The CDR3 runs to 16 residues. The V end lost 7 bases, the J end lost 0 bases, and 13 bases lay between the germline ends.

CDR3 DNA: TGTGCCAGCAGCTTAGTAGGGGGTAATTCACCCCTCCACTTT. This gives the protein CASSLVGGNSPLHF. The gene calls are TRBV13 and TRBJ1-6; D may be TRBD1 (6 bases). Looked up from germline, CDR1 is PRHDT and CDR2 is FYEKMQ (reference sequence). V dropped 1 base and J dropped 6 bases, with 7 bases sitting between them. The CDR3 consists of 14 residues.